This T cell receptor beta chain emerged from a study of blood T cell repertoires in COVID-19. The overall study: Both acute and convalescent COVID-19 samples were obtained from the United States, Italy and Spain. T cells, B-cell-depleted T cells, or PBMCs supplied cDNA or gDNA.

Under the authors' procedure: Quantification of nucleated cells was approximated via reference gene primer amplification. The method was immunoSEQ multiplex PCR; TCRdb's version includes in-frame clones alone and lacks a portion of them. That table furnishes V, J and clone size, whereas the DNA furnished D and trimming. The table shows 60,000 to 75,000 clones, with around 90% occurring only once. Unmatched junction bases numbered 3, after V lost 0 bases and J lost 2 bases. The CDR3 contains 17 residues. Germline V lookup: CDR1 SGHNT, CDR2 YYREEE (reference sequence). The origin of this receptor is a woman older than 75 with active COVID-19. The sequenced sample consisted of peripheral blood. This chain links TRBV5-4 with TRBJ2-3; 13 nucleotides align to TRBD2. CDR3 nucleotide sequence: TGTGCCAGCAGCTTGGGGGGACTAGCGGGGACCACAGATACGCAGTATTTT. This encodes CASSLGGLAGTTDTQYF.